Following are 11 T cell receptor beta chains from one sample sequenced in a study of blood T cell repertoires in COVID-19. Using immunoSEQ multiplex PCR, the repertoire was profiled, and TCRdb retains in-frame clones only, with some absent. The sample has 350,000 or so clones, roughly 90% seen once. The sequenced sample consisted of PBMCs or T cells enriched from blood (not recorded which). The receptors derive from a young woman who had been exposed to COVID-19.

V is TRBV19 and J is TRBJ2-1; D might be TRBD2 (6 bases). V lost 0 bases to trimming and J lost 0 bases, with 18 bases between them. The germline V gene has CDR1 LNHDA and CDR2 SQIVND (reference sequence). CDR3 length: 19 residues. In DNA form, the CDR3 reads TGTGCCAGTAGTATAGATCTCCCAGGCGGGGCGAGCTCCTACAATGAGCAGTTCTTC. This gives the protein CASSIDLPGGASSYNEQFF.

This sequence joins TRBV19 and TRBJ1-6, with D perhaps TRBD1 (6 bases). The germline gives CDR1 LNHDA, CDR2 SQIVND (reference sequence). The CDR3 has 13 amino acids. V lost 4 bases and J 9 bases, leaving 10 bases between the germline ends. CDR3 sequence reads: CASSRLQGSPLHF. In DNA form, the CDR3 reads TGTGCCAGTAGTAGGCTACAGGGTTCACCCCTCCACTTT. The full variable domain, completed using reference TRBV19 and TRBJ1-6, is DGGITQSPKYLFRKEGQNVTLSCEQNLNHDAMYWYRQDPGQGLRLIYYSQIVNDFQKGDIAEGYSVSREKKESFPLTVTSAQKNPTAFYLCASSRLQGSPLHFGNGTRLTVT.

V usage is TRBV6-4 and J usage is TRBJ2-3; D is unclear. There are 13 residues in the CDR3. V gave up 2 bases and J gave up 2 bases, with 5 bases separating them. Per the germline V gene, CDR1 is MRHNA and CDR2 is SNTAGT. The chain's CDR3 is CASSDTYTDTQYF. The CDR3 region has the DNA TGTGCCAGCAGTGACACTTACACAGATACGCAGTATTTT.

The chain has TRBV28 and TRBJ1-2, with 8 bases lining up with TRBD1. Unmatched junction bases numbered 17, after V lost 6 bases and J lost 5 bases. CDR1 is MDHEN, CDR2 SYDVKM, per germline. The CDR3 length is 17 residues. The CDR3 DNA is TGTGCCAGCAGGGGGACAGGCTCCCTACTCCCATCATATGGCTACACCTTC. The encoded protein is CASRGTGSLLPSYGYTF.

CDR3 protein: CASSEQMQGGGYTF. The CDR3 nucleotides are TGTGCCAGCAGCGAACAGATGCAGGGTGGAGGCTACACCTTC. This rearrangement joins TRBV7-9 to TRBJ1-2; TRBD1 is a possible D gene (5 bases). The CDR3 runs to 14 residues. Trimming stripped 5 bases from V and 8 bases from J, with 18 bases between. Germline V gives CDR1 SEHNR, CDR2 FQNEAQ (reference sequence).

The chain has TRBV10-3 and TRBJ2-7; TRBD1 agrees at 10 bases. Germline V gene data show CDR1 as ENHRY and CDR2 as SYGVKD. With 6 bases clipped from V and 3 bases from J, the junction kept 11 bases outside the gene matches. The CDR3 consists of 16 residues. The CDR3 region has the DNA TGTGCCATCAGCGCGACAACCGGGACAGGGGACTACGAGCAGTACTTC. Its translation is CAISATTGTGDYEQYF.

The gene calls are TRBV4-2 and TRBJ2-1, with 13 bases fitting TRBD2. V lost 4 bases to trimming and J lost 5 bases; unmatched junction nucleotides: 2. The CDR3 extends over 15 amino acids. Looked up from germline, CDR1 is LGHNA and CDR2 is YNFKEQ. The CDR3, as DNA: TGTGCCAGCAGCCGGGGGACTAGCGGGGACAATGAGCAGTTCTTC. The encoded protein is CASSRGTSGDNEQFF.

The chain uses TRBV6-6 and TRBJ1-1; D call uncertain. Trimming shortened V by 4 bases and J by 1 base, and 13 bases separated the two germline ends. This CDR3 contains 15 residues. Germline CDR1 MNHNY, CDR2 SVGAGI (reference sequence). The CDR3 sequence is CASSSPGLPNTEAFF. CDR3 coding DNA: TGTGCCAGCAGTTCCCCCGGACTCCCGAACACTGAAGCTTTCTTT.

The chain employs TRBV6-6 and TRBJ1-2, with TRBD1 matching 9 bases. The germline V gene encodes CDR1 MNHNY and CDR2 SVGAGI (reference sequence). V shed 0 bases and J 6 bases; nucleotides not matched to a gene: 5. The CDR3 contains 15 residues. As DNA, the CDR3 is TGTGCCAGCAGTTACTCCCTAACAGGGGGCCATGGCTACACCTTC. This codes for CASSYSLTGGHGYTF.

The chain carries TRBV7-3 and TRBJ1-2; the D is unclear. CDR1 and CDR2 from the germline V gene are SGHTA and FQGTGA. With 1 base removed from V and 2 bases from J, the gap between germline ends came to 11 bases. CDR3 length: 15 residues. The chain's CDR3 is CASSLIISPNYGYTF. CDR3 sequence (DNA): TGTGCCAGCAGCTTAATTATCAGTCCCAACTATGGCTACACCTTC.

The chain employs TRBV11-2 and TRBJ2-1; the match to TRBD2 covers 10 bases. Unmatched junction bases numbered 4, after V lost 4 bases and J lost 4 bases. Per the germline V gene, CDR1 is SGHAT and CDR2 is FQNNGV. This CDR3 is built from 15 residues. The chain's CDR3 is CASSSLAGDYNEQFF. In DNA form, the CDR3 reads TGTGCCAGCAGCTCGCTAGCGGGAGATTACAATGAGCAGTTCTTC.